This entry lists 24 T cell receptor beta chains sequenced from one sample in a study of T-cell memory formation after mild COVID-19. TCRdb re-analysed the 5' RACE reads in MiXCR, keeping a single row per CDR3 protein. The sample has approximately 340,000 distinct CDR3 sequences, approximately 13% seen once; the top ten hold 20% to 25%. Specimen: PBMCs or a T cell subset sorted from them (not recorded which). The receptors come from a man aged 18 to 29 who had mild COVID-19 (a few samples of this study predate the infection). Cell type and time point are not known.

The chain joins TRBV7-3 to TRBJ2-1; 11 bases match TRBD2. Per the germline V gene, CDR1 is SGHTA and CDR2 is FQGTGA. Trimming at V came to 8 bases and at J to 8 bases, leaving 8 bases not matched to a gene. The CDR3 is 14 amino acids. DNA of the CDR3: TGTGCCAGCGGGTCTAGCGGGGGGCACTATGAGCAGTTCTTC. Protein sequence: CASGSSGGHYEQFF. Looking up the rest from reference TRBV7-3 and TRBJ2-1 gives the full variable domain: GAGVSQTPSNKVTEKGKYVELRCDPISGHTALYWYRQSLGQGPEFLIYFQGTGAADDSGLPNDRFFAVRPEGSVSTLKIQRTERGDSAVYLCASGSSGGHYEQFFGPGTRLTVL.

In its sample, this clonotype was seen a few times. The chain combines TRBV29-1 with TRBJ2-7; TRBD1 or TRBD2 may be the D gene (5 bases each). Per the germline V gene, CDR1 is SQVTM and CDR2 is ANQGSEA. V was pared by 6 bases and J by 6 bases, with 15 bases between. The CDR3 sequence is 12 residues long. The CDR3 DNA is TGCAGCGTGGGGACCCAAAGAGGCGAGCAGTACTTC. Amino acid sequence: CSVGTQRGEQYF.

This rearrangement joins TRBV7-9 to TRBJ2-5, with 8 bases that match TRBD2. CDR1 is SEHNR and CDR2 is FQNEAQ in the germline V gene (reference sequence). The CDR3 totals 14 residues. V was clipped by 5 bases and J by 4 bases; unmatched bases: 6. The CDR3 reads CASSHNSGAETQYF. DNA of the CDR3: TGTGCCAGCAGCCATAATAGCGGGGCAGAGACCCAGTACTTC.

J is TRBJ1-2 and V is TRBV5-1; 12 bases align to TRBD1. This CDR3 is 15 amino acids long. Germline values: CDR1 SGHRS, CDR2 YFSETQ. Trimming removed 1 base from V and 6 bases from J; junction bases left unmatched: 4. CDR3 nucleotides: TGCGCCAGCAGCTTGACCGGGACAGGGGGCAATGGCTACACCTTC. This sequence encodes CASSLTGTGGNGYTF.

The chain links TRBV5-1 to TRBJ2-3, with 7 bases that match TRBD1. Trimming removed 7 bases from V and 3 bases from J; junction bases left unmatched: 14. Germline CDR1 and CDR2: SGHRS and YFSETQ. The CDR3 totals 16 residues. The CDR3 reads CASLPSGRGRTDTQYF. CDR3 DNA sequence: TGCGCCAGCCTCCCATCCGGCAGGGGGAGAACAGATACGCAGTATTTT. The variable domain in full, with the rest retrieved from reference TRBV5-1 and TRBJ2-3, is KAGVTQTPRYLIKTRGQQVTLSCSPISGHRSVSWYQQTPGQGLQFLFEYFSETQRNKGNFPGRFSGRQFSNSRSEMNVSTLELGDSALYLCASLPSGRGRTDTQYFGPGTRLTVL.

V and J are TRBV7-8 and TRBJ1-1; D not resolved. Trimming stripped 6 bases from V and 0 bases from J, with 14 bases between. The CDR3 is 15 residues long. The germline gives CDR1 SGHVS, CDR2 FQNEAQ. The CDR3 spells CASSLMLGMNTEAFF. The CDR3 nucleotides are TGTGCCAGCAGTCTCATGCTAGGGATGAACACTGAAGCTTTCTTT.

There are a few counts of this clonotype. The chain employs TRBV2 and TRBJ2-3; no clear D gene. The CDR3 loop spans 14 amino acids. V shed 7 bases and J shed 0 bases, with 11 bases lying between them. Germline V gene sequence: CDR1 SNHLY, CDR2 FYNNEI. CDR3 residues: CASKAASSTDTQYF. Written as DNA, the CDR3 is TGTGCCAGCAAAGCAGCCAGCAGCACAGATACGCAGTATTTT.

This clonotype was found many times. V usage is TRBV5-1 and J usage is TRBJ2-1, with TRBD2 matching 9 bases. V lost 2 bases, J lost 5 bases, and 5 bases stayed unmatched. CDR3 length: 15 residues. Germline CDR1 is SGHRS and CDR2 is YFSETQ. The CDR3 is CASSFGGGAHNEQFF. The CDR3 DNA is TGCGCCAGCAGCTTCGGCGGGGGGGCCCACAATGAGCAGTTCTTC.

The CDR3 region is CASSPGSIYGYTF. DNA for the CDR3: TGTGCCAGCAGCCCGGGGAGTATCTATGGCTACACCTTC. The J gene is TRBJ1-2, the V gene TRBV7-2, with D uncertain. The CDR3 covers 13 residues. Germline CDR1 SGHTA, CDR2 FQGNSA. Deletions cut 5 bases from V and 4 bases from J, with 11 bases between.

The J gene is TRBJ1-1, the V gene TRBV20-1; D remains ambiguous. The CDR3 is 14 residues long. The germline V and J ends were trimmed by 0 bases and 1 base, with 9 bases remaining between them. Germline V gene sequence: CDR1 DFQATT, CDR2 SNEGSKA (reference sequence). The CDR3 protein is CSARDPRANTEAFF. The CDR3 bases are TGCAGTGCTAGAGATCCCCGCGCGAACACTGAAGCTTTCTTT.

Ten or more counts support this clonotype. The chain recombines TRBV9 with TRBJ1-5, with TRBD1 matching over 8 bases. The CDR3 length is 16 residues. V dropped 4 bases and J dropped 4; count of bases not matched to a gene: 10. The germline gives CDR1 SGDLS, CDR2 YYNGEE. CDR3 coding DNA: TGTGCCAGCAGCCCGGGGACAGGAGCATCTAATCAGCCCCAGCATTTT. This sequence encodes CASSPGTGASNQPQHF. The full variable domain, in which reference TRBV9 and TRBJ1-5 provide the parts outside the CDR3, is DSGVTQTPKHLITATGQRVTLRCSPRSGDLSVYWYQQSLDQGLQFLIQYYNGEERAKGNILERFSAQQFPDLHSELNLSSLELGDSALYFCASSPGTGASNQPQHFGDGTRLSIL.

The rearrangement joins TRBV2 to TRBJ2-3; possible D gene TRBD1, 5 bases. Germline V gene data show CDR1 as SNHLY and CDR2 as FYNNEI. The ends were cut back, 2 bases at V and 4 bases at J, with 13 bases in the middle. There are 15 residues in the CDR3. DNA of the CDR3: TGTGCCAGCAGTGAAAGGTCTCAGGGCGCAGATACGCAGTATTTT. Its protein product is CASSERSQGADTQYF.

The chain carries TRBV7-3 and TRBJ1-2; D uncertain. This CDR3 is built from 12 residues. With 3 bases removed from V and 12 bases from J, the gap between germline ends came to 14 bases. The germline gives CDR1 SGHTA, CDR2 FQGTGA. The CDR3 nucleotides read TGTGCCAGCAGCTTCTCAGACGGTGGAAACACCTTC. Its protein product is CASSFSDGGNTF.

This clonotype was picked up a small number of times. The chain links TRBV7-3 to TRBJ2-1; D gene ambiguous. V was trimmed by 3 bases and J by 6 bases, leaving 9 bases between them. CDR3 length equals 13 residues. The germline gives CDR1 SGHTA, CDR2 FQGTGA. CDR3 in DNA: TGTGCCAGCAGCTTGGTAGCTAGCAATGAGCAGTTCTTC. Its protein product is CASSLVASNEQFF.

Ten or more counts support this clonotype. The CDR3 sequence is CASSLSNGGELFF. The CDR3 nucleotides read TGTGCCAGCAGTTTATCAAACGGCGGGGAGCTGTTTTTT. This sequence joins TRBV27 and TRBJ2-2; D gene unclear. CDR1 and CDR2 from the germline V gene are MNHEY and SMNVEV (reference sequence). V was shortened by 0 bases and J by 7 bases, with 6 bases between the two germline ends. The CDR3 consists of 13 residues.

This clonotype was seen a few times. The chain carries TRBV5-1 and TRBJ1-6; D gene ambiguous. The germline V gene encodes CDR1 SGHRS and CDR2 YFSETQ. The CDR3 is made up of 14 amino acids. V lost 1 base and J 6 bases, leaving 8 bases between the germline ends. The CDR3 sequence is CASSLMDLNSPLHF. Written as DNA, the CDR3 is TGCGCCAGCAGCTTGATGGACCTTAATTCACCCCTCCACTTT.

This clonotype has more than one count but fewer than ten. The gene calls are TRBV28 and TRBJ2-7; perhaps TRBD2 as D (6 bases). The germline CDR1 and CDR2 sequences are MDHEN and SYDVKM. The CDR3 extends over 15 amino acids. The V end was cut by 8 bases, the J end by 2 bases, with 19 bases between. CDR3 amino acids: CASLPTAGRPYEQYV. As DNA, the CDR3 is TGTGCCAGCCTCCCTACCGCAGGGAGGCCCTACGAGCAGTACGTC.

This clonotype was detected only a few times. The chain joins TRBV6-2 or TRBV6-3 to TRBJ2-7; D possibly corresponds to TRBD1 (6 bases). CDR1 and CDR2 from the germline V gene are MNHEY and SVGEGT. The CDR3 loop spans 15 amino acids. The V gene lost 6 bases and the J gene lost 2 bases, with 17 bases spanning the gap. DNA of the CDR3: TGTGCCAGCAGCTACCTCCAGGGGTGGGCCTACGAGCAGTACTTC. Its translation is CASSYLQGWAYEQYF.

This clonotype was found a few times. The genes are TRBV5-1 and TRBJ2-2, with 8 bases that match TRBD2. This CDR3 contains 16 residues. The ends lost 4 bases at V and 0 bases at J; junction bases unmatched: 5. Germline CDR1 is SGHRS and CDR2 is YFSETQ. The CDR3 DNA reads TGCGCCAGCAGCCTTATGGGACTAGCGAACACCGGGGAGCTGTTTTTT. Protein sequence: CASSLMGLANTGELFF.

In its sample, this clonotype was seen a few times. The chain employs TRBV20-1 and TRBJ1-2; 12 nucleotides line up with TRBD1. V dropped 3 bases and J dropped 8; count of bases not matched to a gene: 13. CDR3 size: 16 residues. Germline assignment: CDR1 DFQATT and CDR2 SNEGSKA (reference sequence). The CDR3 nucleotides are TGCAGTGCTAGTTTGGGACAGGGGGCAGGGCCGCGCGGCTACACCTTC. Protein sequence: CSASLGQGAGPRGYTF.

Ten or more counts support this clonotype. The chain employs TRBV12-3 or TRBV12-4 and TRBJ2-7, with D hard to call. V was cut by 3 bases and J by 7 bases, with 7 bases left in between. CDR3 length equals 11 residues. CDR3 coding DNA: TGTGCCAGCAGTTTGCGGCAGGAGCAGTACTTC. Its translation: CASSLRQEQYF.

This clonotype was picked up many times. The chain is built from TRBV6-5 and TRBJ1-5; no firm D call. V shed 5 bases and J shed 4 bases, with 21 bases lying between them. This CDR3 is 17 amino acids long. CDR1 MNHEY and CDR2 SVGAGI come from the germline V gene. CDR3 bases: TGTGCCAGCAGTCGAACTTTCCGGGGAGAACAAAATCAGCCCCAGCATTTT. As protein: CASSRTFRGEQNQPQHF.

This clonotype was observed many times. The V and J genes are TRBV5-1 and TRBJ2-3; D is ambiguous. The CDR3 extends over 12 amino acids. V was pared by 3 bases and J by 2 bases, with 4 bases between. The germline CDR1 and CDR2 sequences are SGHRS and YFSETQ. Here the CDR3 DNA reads TGCGCCAGCAGCTCCAACACAGATACGCAGTATTTT. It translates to CASSSNTDTQYF.

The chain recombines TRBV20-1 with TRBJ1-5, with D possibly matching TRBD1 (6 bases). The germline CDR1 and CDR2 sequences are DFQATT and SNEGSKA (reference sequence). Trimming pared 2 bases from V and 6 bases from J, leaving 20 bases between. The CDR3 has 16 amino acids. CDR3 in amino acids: CSARPQVGARSQPQHF. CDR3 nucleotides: TGCAGTGCTAGACCCCAAGTGGGGGCGCGAAGTCAGCCCCAGCATTTT.